This T cell receptor (beta chain) came from a study of cytomegalovirus exposure and HLA in healthy donors. The PCR was carried out with 60 Vbeta primers and 13 Jbeta primers. Data came from immunoSEQ multiplex PCR; TCRdb stores just in-frame clones and leaves some out. Of about 79,000 clones listed, 65% to 75% were seen once; the top ten hold 7.5% to 9.5%. There are 16 residues in the CDR3. Trimming pared 0 bases from V and 7 bases from J, leaving 15 bases between. Germline CDR1 and CDR2: MNHNY and SVGAGI (reference sequence). The chain recombines TRBV6-6 with TRBJ1-4, with D possibly being TRBD1 (6 bases). This sequence originates from a man in his forties in good health and CMV-seropositive. The sample consisted of PBMCs. This CDR3 is CASSYSGAGQGEKLFF. CDR3 coding DNA: TGTGCCAGCAGTTACTCGGGGGCAGGGCAGGGTGAAAAACTGTTTTTT.